This entry is about one T cell receptor beta chain. Its antigen remains unknown. The data were obtained in a study of T cells in pancreatic ductal adenocarcinoma. Trimming took 0 bases from V and 4 from J, leaving 12 bases between them. The CDR3 is 15 amino acids. Germline lookup yields CDR1 KGHSH and CDR2 LQKENI. The protocol was immunoSEQ multiplex PCR, while the TCRdb copy is restricted to in-frame clones and leaves out a portion. The sample lists around 9,000 clones; over 55% were seen once. Overall study findings and caveats: No significant tumor-blood clonality difference; means were about 0.1 and 0.065. Compared with tumor, blood showed more total productive templates and roughly 8-fold more clonotypes.

No neoadjuvant therapy was given to the selected pancreatic ductal adenocarcinoma patients before their surgery. The V call is TRBV18, the J call TRBJ1-2; no reliable D call. The sequencing sample was made of pancreatic tumor tissue. The source is a human donor with pancreatic ductal adenocarcinoma. Here the CDR3 DNA reads TGTGCCAGCTCACCACCGAAGGATCCCATCTATGGCTACACCTTC. It codes for CASSPPKDPIYGYTF.